This T cell receptor beta chain came from a study of human T cells and chemical hapten exposure. TCRdb fed the RACE reads into MiXCR, producing one record per CDR3 protein. The sample lists more than 70,000 distinct CDR3 sequences, around 8.8% seen once, with approximately 2.9% in the top ten. Specified time point: healthy volunteer bleed at 2 weeks. From whole blood left unfractionated, total RNA was extracted. The trim removed 0 bases at V and 11 bases at J, leaving 17 bases unmatched. Germline V gene data show CDR1 as SGDLS and CDR2 as YYNGEE. The CDR3 is made up of 17 amino acids. Sequenced input: whole blood. The rearrangement uses TRBV9 and TRBJ2-3; 8 bases are a match to TRBD2. The source of this sequence is a female donor in good health. Some clones in this sample may be carry-over from other donors' samples. In DNA form, the CDR3 reads TGTGCCAGCAGCGTAGTAGTTGCGGGAGGTTCCCCTAGGGGGCAGTATTTT. Translating it yields CASSVVVAGGSPRGQYF.